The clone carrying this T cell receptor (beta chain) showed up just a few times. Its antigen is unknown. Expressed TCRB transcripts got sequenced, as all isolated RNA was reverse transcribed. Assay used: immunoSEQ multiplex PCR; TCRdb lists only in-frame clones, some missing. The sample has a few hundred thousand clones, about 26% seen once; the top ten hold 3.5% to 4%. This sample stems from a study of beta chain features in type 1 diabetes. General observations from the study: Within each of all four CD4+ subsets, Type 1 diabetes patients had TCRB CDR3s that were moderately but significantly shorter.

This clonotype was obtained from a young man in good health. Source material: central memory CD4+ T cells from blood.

The chain's CDR3 is CASSLETSGELGTQYF. CDR3 DNA: TGTGCCAGCAGCTTAGAAACTAGCGGAGAGCTGGGGACCCAGTACTTC. The chain recombines TRBV7-2 with TRBJ2-5; TRBD2 agrees at 8 bases. CDR1 SGHTA and CDR2 FQGNSA come from the germline V gene. Unmatched junction bases numbered 11, after V lost 1 base and J lost 7 bases. This CDR3 has 16 amino acids.